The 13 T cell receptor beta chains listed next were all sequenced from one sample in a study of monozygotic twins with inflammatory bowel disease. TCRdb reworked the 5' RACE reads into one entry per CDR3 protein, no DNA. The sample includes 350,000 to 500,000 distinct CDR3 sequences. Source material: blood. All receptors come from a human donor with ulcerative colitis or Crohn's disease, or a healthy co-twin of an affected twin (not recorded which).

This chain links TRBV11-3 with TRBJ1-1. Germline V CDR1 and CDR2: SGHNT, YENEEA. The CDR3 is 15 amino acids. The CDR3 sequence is CASSKSDVTNTEAFF.

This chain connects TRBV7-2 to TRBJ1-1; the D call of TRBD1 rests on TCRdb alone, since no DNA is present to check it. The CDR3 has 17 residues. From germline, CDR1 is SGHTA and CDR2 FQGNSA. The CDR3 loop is CASSWMTGTPGGTEAFF. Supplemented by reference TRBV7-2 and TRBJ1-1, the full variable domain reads GAGVSQSPSNKVTEKGKDVELRCDPISGHTALYWYRQSLGQGLEFLIYFQGNSAPDKSGLPSDRFSAERTGGSVSTLTIQRTQQEDSAVYLCASSWMTGTPGGTEAFFGQGTRLTVV.

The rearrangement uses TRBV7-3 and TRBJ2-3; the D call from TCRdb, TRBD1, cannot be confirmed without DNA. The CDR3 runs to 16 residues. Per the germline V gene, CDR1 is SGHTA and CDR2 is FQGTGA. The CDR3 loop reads CASSFQGGSSTDTQYF.

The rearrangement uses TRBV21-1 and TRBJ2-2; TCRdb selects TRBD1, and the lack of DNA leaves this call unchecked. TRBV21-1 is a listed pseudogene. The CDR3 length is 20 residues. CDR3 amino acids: CASSKGLGSRDRPFGGELFF.

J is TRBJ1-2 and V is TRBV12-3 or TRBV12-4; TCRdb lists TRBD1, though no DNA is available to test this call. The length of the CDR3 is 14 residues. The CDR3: CASSPRETNYGYTF.

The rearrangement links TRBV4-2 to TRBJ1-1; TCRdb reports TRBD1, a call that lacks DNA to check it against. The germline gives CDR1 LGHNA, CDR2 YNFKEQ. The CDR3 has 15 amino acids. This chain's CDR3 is CASSQRAGMNTEAFF.

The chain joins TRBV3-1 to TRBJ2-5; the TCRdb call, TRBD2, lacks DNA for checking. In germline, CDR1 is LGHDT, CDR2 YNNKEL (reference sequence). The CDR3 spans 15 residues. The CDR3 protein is CASSHAGTGGETQYF.

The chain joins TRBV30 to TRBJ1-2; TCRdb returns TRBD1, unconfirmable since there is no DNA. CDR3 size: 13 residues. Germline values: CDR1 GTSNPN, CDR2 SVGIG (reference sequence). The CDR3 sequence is CAWRPGQGYGYTF.

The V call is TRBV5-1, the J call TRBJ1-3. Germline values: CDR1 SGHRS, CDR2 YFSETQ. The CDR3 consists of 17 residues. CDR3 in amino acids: CASSLITGSASGNTIYF.

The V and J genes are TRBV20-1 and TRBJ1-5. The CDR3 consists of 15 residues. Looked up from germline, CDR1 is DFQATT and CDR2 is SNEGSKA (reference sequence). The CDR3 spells CSARAEGFSNQPQHF.

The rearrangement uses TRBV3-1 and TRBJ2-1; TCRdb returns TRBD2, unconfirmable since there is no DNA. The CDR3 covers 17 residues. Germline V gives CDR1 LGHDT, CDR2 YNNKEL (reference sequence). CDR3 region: CASSPRTSGGEGNEQFF.

The CDR3: CASEGSSYEQYF. The chain couples TRBV3-1 to TRBJ2-7. Germline CDR1 reads LGHDT; CDR2 reads YNNKEL (reference sequence). The CDR3 length is 12 residues.

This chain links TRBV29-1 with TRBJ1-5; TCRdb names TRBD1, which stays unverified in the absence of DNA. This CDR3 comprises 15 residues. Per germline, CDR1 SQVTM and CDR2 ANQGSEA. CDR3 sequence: CSVAIGTGYNQPQHF.